Listed below are T cell receptor beta chains from one sample, sequenced in a study of T cells expressing NK-cell markers. TCRdb reprocessed the 5' RACE reads; each CDR3 protein has one entry and no DNA is given. The sample spans 250,000 to 300,000 distinct CDR3 sequences; the ten largest clones claim around 4.2%. Sequenced input: blood T cells: a sorted CD56 or NKG2C T cell subset, CD4+ or CD8+ T cells, or bulk PBMC T cells (not recorded which). These receptors came from a woman aged 18 to 75 in good health. Both conserved end residues are part of each CDR3.

TRBV6-5	TRBJ1-6	CASSYSATGSSPLHF
TRBV27	TRBJ2-7	CASRRGGQVTYEQYF
TRBV12-3/TRBV12-4	TRBJ1-1	CASSREINALNTEAFF
TRBV20-1	TRBJ2-3	CSAYPRLSGRSTDTQYF
TRBV6-1	TRBJ2-5	CASSLGLAGGIGETQYF
TRBV4-3	TRBJ2-3	CASSQASSTDTQYF
TRBV7-3	TRBJ2-1	CASSHQGGLSYNEQFF
TRBV20-1	TRBJ2-5	CSAPGQETQYF
TRBV20-1	TRBJ2-1	CRRCQGEEVGTYNEQFF
TRBV20-1	TRBJ2-1	CSARRDTYNEQFF
TRBV5-6	TRBJ1-5	CASSYARALYQPQHF
TRBV20-1	TRBJ1-5	CSANPLLQDNQPQHF